The rows below give T cell receptor beta chains drawn from one sample of a study of T cell responses to AZD1222 COVID-19 vaccine. Sequencing was performed with immunoSEQ multiplex PCR; in TCRdb, only in-frame clones are kept and a portion is missing. The data hold approximately 140,000 clones, with more than 70% observed a single time. This specimen was peripheral blood, taken on day 0 of AZD1222 vaccination. These receptor sequences come from an adult in good health. Both conserved end residues are part of each CDR3. D genes are given only for firm matches. Rows may omit the clone size; those that give it use once, few, many or a size class.

V	J	length	D	size	CDR3	DNA
TRBV30	TRBJ2-2	15	-	-	CAWRGGTGITGELFF	TGTGCCTGGAGGGGGGGGACAGGCATCACCGGGGAGCTGTTTTTT
TRBV18	TRBJ1-6	15	TRBD1	-	CASSPQGQGNSPLHF	TGTGCCAGCTCACCACAAGGACAGGGAAATTCACCCCTCCACTTT
TRBV7-6	TRBJ1-3	15	-	-	CASSLVPGTGNTIYF	TGTGCCAGCAGCTTAGTACCGGGGACTGGAAACACCATATATTTT
TRBV27	TRBJ1-6	17	TRBD1	-	CASSFGHIQGYNSPLHF	TGTGCCAGCAGTTTTGGACACATACAGGGGTATAATTCACCCCTCCACTTT
TRBV28	TRBJ2-3	15	-	-	CASSFRGSITDTQYF	TGTGCCAGCAGTTTCCGGGGGTCGATCACAGATACGCAGTATTTT
TRBV27	TRBJ2-1	16	-	-	CASSLFSGAERGEQFF	TGTGCCAGCAGTTTATTCTCGGGGGCGGAAAGGGGTGAGCAGTTCTTC
TRBV2	TRBJ2-5	15	TRBD2	-	CASSEVGLAVETQYF	TGTGCCAGCAGTGAAGTGGGACTAGCGGTAGAGACCCAGTACTTC
TRBV5-1	TRBJ1-4	15	-	-	CASSPPDRRGGKLFF	TGCGCCAGCAGCCCTCCAGACAGGCGTGGGGGGAAACTGTTTTTT
TRBV7-3	TRBJ1-2	11	-	-	CASSFHYGYTF	TGTGCCAGCAGCTTCCACTATGGCTACACCTTC
TRBV9	TRBJ1-3	15	TRBD1	-	CASSVGTGAGNTIYF	TGTGCCAGCAGCGTCGGGACAGGCGCTGGAAACACCATATATTTT
TRBV5-1	TRBJ1-1	14	TRBD1	-	CASSFGQGSAEAFF	TGCGCCAGCAGCTTCGGACAGGGTAGCGCTGAAGCTTTCTTT
TRBV15	TRBJ1-2	17	TRBD1	-	CATHPPVTGGGNYGYTF	TGTGCCACCCACCCACCCGTGACAGGGGGCGGTAACTATGGCTACACCTTC
TRBV5-4	TRBJ2-7	15	TRBD2	-	CASRLGGTAGDEQYF	TGTGCCAGCAGACTGGGAGGGACCGCGGGGGACGAGCAGTACTTC
TRBV7-2	TRBJ1-1	14	-	-	CASSLGRRNTEAFF	TGTGCCAGCAGCTTAGGGCGGAGGAACACTGAAGCTTTCTTT
TRBV6-5	TRBJ1-2	14	-	-	CASSYSFGNYGYTF	TGTGCCAGCAGTTACTCCTTCGGCAACTATGGCTACACCTTC
TRBV6-5	TRBJ1-1	13	-	-	CASSSTGETEAFF	TGTGCCAGCAGTTCGACGGGGGAGACTGAAGCTTTCTTT
TRBV27	TRBJ2-2	16	-	-	CASKLAGTANTGELFF	TGTGCCAGCAAACTAGCCGGGACAGCGAACACCGGGGAGCTGTTTTTT
TRBV29-1	TRBJ1-1	15	-	-	CSVEEGRGTNTEAFF	TGCAGCGTTGAAGAAGGTAGAGGGACAAACACTGAAGCTTTCTTT
TRBV5-6	TRBJ1-6	15	-	-	CASSLRQAYNSPLHF	TGTGCCAGCAGCTTGAGGCAGGCCTATAATTCACCCCTCCACTTT
TRBV6-1	TRBJ1-1	14	-	-	CASSDAFRVTEAFF	TGTGCCAGCAGTGACGCCTTTAGGGTCACTGAAGCTTTCTTT
TRBV29-1	TRBJ1-1	14	TRBD1	once	CSVAQGARDTEAFF	TGCAGCGTTGCCCAGGGGGCGCGCGACACTGAAGCTTTCTTT
TRBV27	TRBJ1-5	15	-	few	CASSFDSYSNQPQHF	TGTGCCAGCAGTTTCGACAGTTATAGCAATCAGCCCCAGCATTTT